This entry is about one T cell receptor (beta chain). The sample comes from a study of blood T cell repertoires in COVID-19. Overall study: Samples of COVID-19 (acute and convalescent) were obtained from the United States, Italy and Spain.

Using immunoSEQ multiplex PCR, the repertoire was profiled, and TCRdb retains in-frame clones only, with some absent. Among approximately 280,000 clones listed, roughly 90% were seen once. Germline CDR1 MNHEY, CDR2 SVGEGT. Trimming stripped 2 bases from V and 2 bases from J, with 11 bases between. The CDR3 runs 15 residues. What was sequenced was peripheral blood. The J gene is TRBJ2-3, the V gene TRBV6-2 or TRBV6-3; the D gene is possibly TRBD2 (5 bases). The clonotype comes from a woman in her sixties or seventies with acute or convalescent COVID-19. The DNA of the CDR3 is TGTGCCAGCAGTTACGGTCGGGAAAACACAGATACGCAGTATTTT. It specifies CASSYGRENTDTQYF.